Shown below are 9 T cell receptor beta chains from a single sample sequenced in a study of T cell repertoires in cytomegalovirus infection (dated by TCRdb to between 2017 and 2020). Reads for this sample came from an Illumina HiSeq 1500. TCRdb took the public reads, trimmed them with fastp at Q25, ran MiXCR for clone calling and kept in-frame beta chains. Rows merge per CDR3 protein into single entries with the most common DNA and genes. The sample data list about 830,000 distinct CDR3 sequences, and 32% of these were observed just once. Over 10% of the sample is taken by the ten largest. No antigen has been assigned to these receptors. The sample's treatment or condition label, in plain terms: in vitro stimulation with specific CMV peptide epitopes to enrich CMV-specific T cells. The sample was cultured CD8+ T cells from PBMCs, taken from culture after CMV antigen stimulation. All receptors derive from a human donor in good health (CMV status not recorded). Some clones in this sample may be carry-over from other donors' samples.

The CDR3 DNA follows: TGTGCCAGCAGTTTAAAGTTGGGGAGGGGGTTAAAACTGTTTTTT. Protein sequence: CASSLKLGRGLKLFF. The chain uses TRBV27 and TRBJ1-4; perhaps TRBD1 as D (6 bases). CDR3 length: 15 residues. Germline CDR1 and CDR2: MNHEY and SMNVEV (reference sequence). Trimming took off 2 bases at V and 10 bases at J, with 17 bases between the two ends. Drawing the rest from reference TRBV27 and TRBJ1-4, the complete variable domain is EAQVTQNPRYLITVTGKKLTVTCSQNMNHEYMSWYRQDPGLGLRQIYYSMNVEVTDKGDVPEGYKVSRKEKRNFPLILESPSPNQTSLYFCASSLKLGRGLKLFFGSGTQLSVL.

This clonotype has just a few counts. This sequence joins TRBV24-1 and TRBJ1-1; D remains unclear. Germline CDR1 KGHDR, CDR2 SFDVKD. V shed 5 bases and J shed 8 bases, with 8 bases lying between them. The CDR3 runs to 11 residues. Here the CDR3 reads CATSAGGEAFF. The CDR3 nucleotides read TGTGCCACCAGTGCGGGAGGAGAAGCTTTCTTT.

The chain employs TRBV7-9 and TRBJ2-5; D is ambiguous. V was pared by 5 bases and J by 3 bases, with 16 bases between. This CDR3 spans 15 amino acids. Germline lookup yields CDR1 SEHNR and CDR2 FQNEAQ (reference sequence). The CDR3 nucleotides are TGTGCCAGCAGCGACGTCGGTGTTGCGGAAGAGACCCAGTACTTC. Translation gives CASSDVGVAEETQYF.

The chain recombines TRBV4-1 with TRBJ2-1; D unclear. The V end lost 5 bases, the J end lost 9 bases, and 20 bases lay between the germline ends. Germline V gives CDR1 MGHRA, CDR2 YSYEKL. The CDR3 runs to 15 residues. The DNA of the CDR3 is TGCGCCAGCAGCTATAGGATGGACGGGTCGGCTGAGCAGTTCTTC. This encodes CASSYRMDGSAEQFF.

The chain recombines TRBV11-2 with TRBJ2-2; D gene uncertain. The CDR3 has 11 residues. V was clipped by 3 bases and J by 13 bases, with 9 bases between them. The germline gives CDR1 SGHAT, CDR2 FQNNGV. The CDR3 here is CASSLGRWLFF. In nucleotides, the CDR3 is TGTGCCAGCAGCTTGGGTCGGTGGCTGTTTTTT.

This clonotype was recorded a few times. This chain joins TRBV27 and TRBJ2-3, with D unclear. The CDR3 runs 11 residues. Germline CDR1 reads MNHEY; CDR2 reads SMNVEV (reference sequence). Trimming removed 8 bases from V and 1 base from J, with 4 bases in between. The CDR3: CASQRTDTQYF. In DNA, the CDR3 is TGTGCCAGCCAGCGCACAGATACGCAGTATTTT.

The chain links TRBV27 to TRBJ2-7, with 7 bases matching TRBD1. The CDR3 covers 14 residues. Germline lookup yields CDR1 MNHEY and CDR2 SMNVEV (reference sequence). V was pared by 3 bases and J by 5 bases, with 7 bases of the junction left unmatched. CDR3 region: CASSFGTDFNEQYF. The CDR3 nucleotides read TGTGCCAGCAGTTTTGGGACAGACTTTAACGAGCAGTACTTC.

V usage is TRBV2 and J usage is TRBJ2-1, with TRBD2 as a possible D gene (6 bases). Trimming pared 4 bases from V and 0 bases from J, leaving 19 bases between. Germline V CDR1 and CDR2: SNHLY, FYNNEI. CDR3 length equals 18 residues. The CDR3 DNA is TGTGCCAGCAGTGGTGAGAGTGGCGGGGTTAGCTCCTACAATGAGCAGTTCTTC. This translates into CASSGESGGVSSYNEQFF. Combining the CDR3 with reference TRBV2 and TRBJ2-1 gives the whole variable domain EPEVTQTPSHQVTQMGQEVILRCVPISNHLYFYWYRQILGQKVEFLVSFYNNEISEKSEIFDDQFSVERPDGSNFTLKIRSTKLEDSAMYFCASSGESGGVSSYNEQFFGPGTRLTVL.

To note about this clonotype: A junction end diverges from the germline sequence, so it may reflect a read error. The CDR3 nucleotides read TGTGCCAGCAGCCTCGACAGAAACACTGAAGCTTCCTTT. Translation gives CASSLDRNTEASF. The genes are TRBV7-2 and TRBJ1-1; D might be TRBD1 (5 bases). The CDR3 is 13 residues long. CDR1 SGHTA and CDR2 FQGNSA come from the germline V gene.